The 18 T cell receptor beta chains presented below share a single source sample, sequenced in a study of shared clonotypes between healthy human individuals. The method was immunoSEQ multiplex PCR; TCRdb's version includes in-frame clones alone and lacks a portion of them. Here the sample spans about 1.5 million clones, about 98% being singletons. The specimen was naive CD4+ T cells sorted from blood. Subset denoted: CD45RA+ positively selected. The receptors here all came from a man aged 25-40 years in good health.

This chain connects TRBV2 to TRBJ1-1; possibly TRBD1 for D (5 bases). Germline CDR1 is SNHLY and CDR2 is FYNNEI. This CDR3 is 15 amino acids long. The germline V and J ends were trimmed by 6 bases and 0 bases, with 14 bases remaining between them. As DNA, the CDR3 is TGTGCCAGCAGACACGGGACGGGAATGAACACTGAAGCTTTCTTT. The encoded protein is CASRHGTGMNTEAFF.

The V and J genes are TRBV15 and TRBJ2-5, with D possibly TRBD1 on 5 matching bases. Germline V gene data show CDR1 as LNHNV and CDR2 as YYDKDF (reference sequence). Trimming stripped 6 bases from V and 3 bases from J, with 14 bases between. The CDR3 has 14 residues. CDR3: CATSFQGAEETQYF. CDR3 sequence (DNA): TGTGCCACCAGTTTTCAGGGCGCAGAAGAGACCCAGTACTTC.

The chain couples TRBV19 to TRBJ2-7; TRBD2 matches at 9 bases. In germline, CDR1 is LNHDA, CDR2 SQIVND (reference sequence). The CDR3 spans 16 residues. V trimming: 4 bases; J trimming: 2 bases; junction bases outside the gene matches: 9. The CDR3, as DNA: TGTGCCAGTAGTAGAGGACTAGCGATAACAACCTACGAGCAGTACTTC. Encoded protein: CASSRGLAITTYEQYF.

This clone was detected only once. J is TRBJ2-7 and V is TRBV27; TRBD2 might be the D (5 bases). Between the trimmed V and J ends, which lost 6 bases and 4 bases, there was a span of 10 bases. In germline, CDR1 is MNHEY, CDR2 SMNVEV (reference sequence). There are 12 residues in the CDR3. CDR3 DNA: TGTGCCAGCAGAAAACGGGGTTACGAGCAGTACTTC. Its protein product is CASRKRGYEQYF.

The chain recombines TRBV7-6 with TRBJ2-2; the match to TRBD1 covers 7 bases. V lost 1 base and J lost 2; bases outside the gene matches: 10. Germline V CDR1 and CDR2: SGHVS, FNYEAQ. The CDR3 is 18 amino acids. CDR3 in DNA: TGTGCCAGCAGCTTAGAGGTGGGACAGAGACCTAACACCGGGGAGCTGTTTTTT. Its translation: CASSLEVGQRPNTGELFF.

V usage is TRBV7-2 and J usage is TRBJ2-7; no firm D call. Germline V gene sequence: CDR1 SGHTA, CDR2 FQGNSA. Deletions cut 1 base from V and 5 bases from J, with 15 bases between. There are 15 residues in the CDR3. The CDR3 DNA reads TGTGCCAGCAGCTTAGGGGCCTTAGACGGGCACGAGCAGTACTTC. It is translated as CASSLGALDGHEQYF.

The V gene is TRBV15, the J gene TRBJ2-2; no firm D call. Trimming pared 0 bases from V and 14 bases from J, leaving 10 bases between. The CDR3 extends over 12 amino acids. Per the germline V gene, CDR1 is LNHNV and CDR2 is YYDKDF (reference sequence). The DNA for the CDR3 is TGTGCCACCAGCAGAGATCCTGAACGACTGTTTTTT. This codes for CATSRDPERLFF.

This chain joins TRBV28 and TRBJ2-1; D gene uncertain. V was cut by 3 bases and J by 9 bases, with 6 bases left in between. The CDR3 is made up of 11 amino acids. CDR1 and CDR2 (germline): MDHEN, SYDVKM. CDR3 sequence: CASSFPSEQFF. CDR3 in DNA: TGTGCCAGCAGTTTCCCATCTGAGCAGTTCTTC. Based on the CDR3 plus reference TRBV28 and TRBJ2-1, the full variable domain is DVKVTQSSRYLVKRTGEKVFLECVQDMDHENMFWYRQDPGLGLRLIYFSYDVKMKEKGDIPEGYSVSREKKERFSLILESASTNQTSMYLCASSFPSEQFFGPGTRLTVL.

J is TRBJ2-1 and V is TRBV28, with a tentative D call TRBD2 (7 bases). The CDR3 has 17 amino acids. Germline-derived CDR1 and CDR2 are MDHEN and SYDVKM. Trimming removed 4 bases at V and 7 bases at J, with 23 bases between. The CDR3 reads CASSSPKGGGRGNEQFF. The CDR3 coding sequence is TGTGCCAGCAGTTCCCCCAAGGGGGGCGGGAGAGGGAATGAGCAGTTCTTC.

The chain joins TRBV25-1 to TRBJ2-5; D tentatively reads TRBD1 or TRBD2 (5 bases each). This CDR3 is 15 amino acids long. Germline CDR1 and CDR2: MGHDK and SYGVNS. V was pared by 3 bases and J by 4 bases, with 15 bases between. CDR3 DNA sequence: TGTGCCAGCAGTGATTTCCGGGGCCTAGCAGAGACCCAGTACTTC. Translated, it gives CASSDFRGLAETQYF.

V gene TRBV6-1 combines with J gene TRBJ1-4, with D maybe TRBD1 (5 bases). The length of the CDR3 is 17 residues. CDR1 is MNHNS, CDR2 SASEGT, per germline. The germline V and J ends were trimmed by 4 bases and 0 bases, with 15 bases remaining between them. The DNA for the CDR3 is TGTGCCAGCAGTGTAAACCCGGGGCCGACAACTAATGAAAAACTGTTTTTT. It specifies CASSVNPGPTTNEKLFF.

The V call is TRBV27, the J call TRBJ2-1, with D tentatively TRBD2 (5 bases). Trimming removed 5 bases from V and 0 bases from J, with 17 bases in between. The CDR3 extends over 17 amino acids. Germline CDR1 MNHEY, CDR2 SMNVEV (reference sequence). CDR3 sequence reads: CASSKLRLTSSYNEQFF. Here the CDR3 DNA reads TGTGCCAGCAGTAAGCTCAGACTAACGAGCTCCTACAATGAGCAGTTCTTC.

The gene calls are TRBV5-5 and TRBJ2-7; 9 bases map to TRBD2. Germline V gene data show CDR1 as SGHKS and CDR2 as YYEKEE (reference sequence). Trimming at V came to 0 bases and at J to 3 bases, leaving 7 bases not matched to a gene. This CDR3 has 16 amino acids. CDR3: CASSLGVAGELYEQYF. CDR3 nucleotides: TGTGCCAGCAGCTTGGGTGTAGCGGGGGAACTCTACGAGCAGTACTTC.

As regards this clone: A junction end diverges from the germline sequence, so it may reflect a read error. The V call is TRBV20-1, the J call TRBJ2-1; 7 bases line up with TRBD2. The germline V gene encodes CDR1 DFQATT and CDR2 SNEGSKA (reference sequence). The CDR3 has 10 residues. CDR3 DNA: TGCAGTGCTACGGGGCGGGAGCGGTTCTTC. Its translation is CSATGRERFF.

The chain's CDR3 is CASSRSSGTRLDYEQYF. The CDR3 DNA reads as TGTGCCAGCTCACGGTCCTCCGGGACACGATTAGACTACGAGCAGTACTTC. The chain employs TRBV18 and TRBJ2-7; D might be TRBD1 (6 bases). The length of the CDR3 is 17 residues. Germline V lookup: CDR1 KGHSH, CDR2 LQKENI. The V and J ends lost 4 bases and 3 bases respectively, with 22 bases between them.

The CDR3 here is CASSDDTGRFRNQPQHF. The CDR3, as DNA: TGTGCCAGCAGCGACGACACAGGCCGGTTCCGAAATCAGCCCCAGCATTTT. The chain links TRBV28 to TRBJ1-5; maybe TRBD1 (5 bases). V lost 6 bases, J lost 4 bases, and 22 bases lay in between. Per germline, CDR1 MDHEN and CDR2 SYDVKM. This CDR3 contains 17 residues.

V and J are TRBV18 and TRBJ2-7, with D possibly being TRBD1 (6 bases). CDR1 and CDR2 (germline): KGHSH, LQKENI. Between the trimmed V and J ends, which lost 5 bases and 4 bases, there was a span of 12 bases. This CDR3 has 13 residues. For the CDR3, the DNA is TGTGCCAGCTCATCCGCGCAGGGGTACGAGCAGTACTTC. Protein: CASSSAQGYEQYF.

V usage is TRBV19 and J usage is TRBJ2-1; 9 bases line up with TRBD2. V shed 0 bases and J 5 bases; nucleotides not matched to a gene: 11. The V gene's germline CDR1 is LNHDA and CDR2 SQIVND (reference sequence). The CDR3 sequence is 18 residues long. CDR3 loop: CASSIDPWKSSGNNEQFF. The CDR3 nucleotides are TGTGCCAGTAGTATAGATCCCTGGAAGTCTAGCGGGAACAATGAGCAGTTCTTC.